This entry lists 14 T cell receptor beta chains sequenced from one sample in a study of T cell repertoires in cytomegalovirus infection (dated by TCRdb to about 2019). Sequencing used an Illumina HiSeq 1500. Clones were called with MiXCR by TCRdb after fastp trimmed the public reads at Q25, and only in-frame beta chains were retained. CDR3 protein sequences are deduplicated, and each keeps its most common genes and DNA. The sample contains about 740,000 distinct CDR3 sequences, 35% of them found a single time. The ten biggest clones cover more than 2.5% of the sample. The sequenced material came from PBMCs. These receptors were obtained from a human donor in good health (CMV status not recorded). Some clones in this sample may be carry-over from other donors' samples.

A remark on this clonotype: At one boundary the junction diverges from the germline segment, which might be a read error. V and J are TRBV7-3 and TRBJ1-6, with no clear D. The CDR3 is made up of 13 amino acids. From germline, CDR1 is SGHTA and CDR2 FQGTGA. In nucleotides, the CDR3 is TGTGTCAGCAGTCCAACCGCGAGGTCACCCCTCCACTTT. This codes for CVSSPTARSPLHF.

As for this clonotype: A clone one base away is much larger, so this may be a read error. The V and J genes are TRBV7-6 and TRBJ2-1, with D tentatively TRBD2 (6 bases). V lost 5 bases to trimming and J lost 7 bases, with 21 bases between them. Germline V lookup: CDR1 SGHVS, CDR2 FNYEAQ. This CDR3 has 16 amino acids. CDR3: CASSLPFGSARNEQFF. The CDR3 DNA follows: TGTGCCAGCAGCCTACCCTTCGGGAGTGCCCGGAATGAGCAGTTCTTC. Drawing the rest from reference TRBV7-6 and TRBJ2-1, the complete variable domain is GAGVSQSPRYKVTKRGQDVALRCDPISGHVSLYWYRQALGQGPEFLTYFNYEAQQDKSGLPNDRFSAERPEGSISTLTIQRTEQRDSAMYRCASSLPFGSARNEQFFGPGTRLTVL.

In regard to this clonotype: Relative to the germline gene, one junction end is altered; a read error may explain this. This chain connects TRBV12-5 to TRBJ2-1; a possible D gene is TRBD1 (6 bases). From germline, CDR1 is LGHNT and CDR2 FRNRAP. The CDR3 length is 13 residues. The CDR3 spells CASGLGKQGGVIF. The CDR3, as DNA: TGTGCTAGTGGTTTGGGAAAACAGGGTGGAGTGATCTTC.

Concerning this clonotype: A much larger clone differs from this one at a single base, so this may be a read error. The V and J genes are TRBV7-6 and TRBJ2-1; no reliable D call. CDR1 and CDR2 from the germline V gene are SGHVS and FNYEAQ. Trimming took 0 bases from V and 9 from J, leaving 9 bases between them. The CDR3 totals 13 residues. The CDR3 loop reads CASSLAIVTEQFF. In DNA form, the CDR3 reads TGTGCCAGCAGCTTAGCGATCGTTACTGAGCAGTTCTTC.

There are a few counts of this clonotype. This chain joins TRBV5-4 and TRBJ2-4, with 7 bases identical to TRBD1. V trimming: 4 bases; J trimming: 8 bases; junction bases outside the gene matches: 9. CDR3 length: 14 residues. Germline CDR1 SGHNT, CDR2 YYREEE (reference sequence). CDR3 sequence (DNA): TGTGCCAGCAGCCTTCCGGGACAGAGGGACATTCAGTACTTC. Protein product: CASSLPGQRDIQYF.

This clonotype was counted a few times. The chain uses TRBV28 and TRBJ1-2; D may be TRBD1 (5 bases). From germline, CDR1 is MDHEN and CDR2 SYDVKM. V shed 6 bases and J shed 4 bases, with 27 bases lying between them. The CDR3 loop spans 18 amino acids. The DNA of the CDR3 is TGTGCCAGCAGCTCGGGAGGGGCAGGAGGAGGGATATTCTATGGCTACACCTTC. Its protein is CASSSGGAGGGIFYGYTF.

This sequence joins TRBV27 and TRBJ1-5; D uncertain. Germline V gives CDR1 MNHEY, CDR2 SMNVEV (reference sequence). Trimming shortened V by 0 bases and J by 6 bases, and 6 bases separated the two germline ends. This CDR3 has 13 residues. The CDR3 region has the DNA TGTGCCAGCAGTTTATCGACGGTTCAGCCCCAGCATTTT. Translating it yields CASSLSTVQPQHF.

This clonotype was counted between two and nine times. The CDR3 reads CASTPTGPQETQYF. In DNA, the CDR3 is TGTGCCAGCACCCCAACCGGGCCGCAAGAGACCCAGTACTTC. The rearrangement joins TRBV28 to TRBJ2-5; D not resolved. The CDR3 is 14 residues long. The ends were cut back, 7 bases at V and 2 bases at J, with 14 bases in the middle. Germline V lookup: CDR1 MDHEN, CDR2 SYDVKM.

This clonotype has more than one count but fewer than ten. V usage is TRBV7-8 and J usage is TRBJ2-7, with 11 positions matching TRBD1. The germline gives CDR1 SGHVS, CDR2 FQNEAQ. The trim removed 5 bases at V and 6 bases at J, leaving 6 bases unmatched. The CDR3 spans 14 residues. Written as DNA, the CDR3 is TGTGCCAGCAGCCCACGGACAGGGGGCGCCGAGCAGTACTTC. It yields the protein CASSPRTGGAEQYF.

The chain combines TRBV19 with TRBJ2-1; TRBD2 matches 7 bases. V was pared by 7 bases and J by 5 bases, with 11 bases of the junction left unmatched. The CDR3 has 15 amino acids. The V gene's germline CDR1 is LNHDA and CDR2 SQIVND (reference sequence). CDR3 in DNA: TGTGCCAGTACACTCATGGCTAGCGGAAACAATGAGCAGTTCTTC. Translation: CASTLMASGNNEQFF.

This clonotype showed up just once. The chain recombines TRBV29-1 with TRBJ1-4, with D uncertain. The CDR3 is 13 residues long. CDR1 and CDR2 (germline): SQVTM, ANQGSEA. V lost 7 bases and J 0 bases, leaving 9 bases between the germline ends. CDR3 sequence: CSAYSATNEKLFF. CDR3 bases: TGCAGCGCCTACAGTGCAACTAATGAAAAACTGTTTTTT. Full variable domain (missing parts from reference TRBV29-1 and TRBJ1-4): SAVISQKPSRDICQRGTSLTIQCQVDSQVTMMFWYRQQPGQSLTLIATANQGSEATYESGFVIDKFPISRPNLTFSTLTVSNMSPEDSSIYLCSAYSATNEKLFFGSGTQLSVL.

This clonotype was picked up a small number of times. V and J are TRBV6-6 and TRBJ1-6, with TRBD1 matching 7 bases. V trimming: 2 bases; J trimming: 17 bases; junction bases outside the gene matches: 3. The CDR3 has 11 amino acids. Germline CDR1 is MNHNY and CDR2 is SVGAGI (reference sequence). The CDR3 sequence is CASSYKGQFHF. CDR3 in DNA: TGTGCCAGCAGTTACAAGGGACAGTTCCACTTT.

This clonotype was observed a handful of times. This chain joins TRBV20-1 and TRBJ2-3; 7 bases fit TRBD1. The CDR3 spans 16 residues. Germline CDR1 reads DFQATT; CDR2 reads SNEGSKA (reference sequence). The V and J ends lost 5 bases and 2 bases, in that order; junction bases with no gene match: 13. The CDR3 loop reads CSAPKNPGQPTDTQYF. The DNA of the CDR3 is TGCAGTGCTCCCAAAAATCCGGGACAGCCCACAGATACGCAGTATTTT.

The gene calls are TRBV24-1 and TRBJ2-5; TRBD2 aligns across 10 bases. V lost 4 bases, J lost 3 bases, and 4 bases stayed unmatched. The length of the CDR3 is 15 residues. Looked up from germline, CDR1 is KGHDR and CDR2 is SFDVKD. As DNA, the CDR3 is TGTGCCACCAGTGACCCCAGCGGGGGGGAAGAGACCCAGTACTTC. Its protein is CATSDPSGGEETQYF.